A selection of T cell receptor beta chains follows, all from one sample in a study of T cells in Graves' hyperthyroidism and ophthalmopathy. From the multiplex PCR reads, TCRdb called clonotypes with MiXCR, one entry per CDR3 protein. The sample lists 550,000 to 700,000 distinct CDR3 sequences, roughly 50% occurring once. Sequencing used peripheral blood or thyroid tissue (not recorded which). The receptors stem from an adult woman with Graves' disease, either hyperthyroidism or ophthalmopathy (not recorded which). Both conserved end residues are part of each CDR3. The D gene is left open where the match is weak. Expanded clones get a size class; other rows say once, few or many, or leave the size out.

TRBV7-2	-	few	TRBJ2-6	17	TGTGCCAGCAGCTTAGTGGGCGGGTACTCTGGGGCCAACGTCCTGACTTTC	CASSLVGGYSGANVLTF
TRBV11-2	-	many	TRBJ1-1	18	TGTGCCAGCAGCTGGGGGAAGGGGCGTGACAGGCGTTACACTGAAGCTTTCTTT	CASSWGKGRDRRYTEAFF
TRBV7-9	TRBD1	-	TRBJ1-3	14	TGTGCCAGCAGCTCATGGACAGGTGGAGAGACCATATATTTT	CASSSWTGGETIYF
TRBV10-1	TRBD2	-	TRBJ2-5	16	TGCGCCAGCTCTCCCGGGACTAGTGACGTTTGGGAGACCCAGTACTTC	CASSPGTSDVWETQYF
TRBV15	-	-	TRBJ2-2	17	TGTGCCACCAGCAGAGAAGTTGGCGGGATAAACACCGGGGAGCTGTTTTTT	CATSREVGGINTGELFF
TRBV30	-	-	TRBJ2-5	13	TGTGCCTGGAGTGGGACCGTGAGGGAGACCCAGTACTTC	CAWSGTVRETQYF
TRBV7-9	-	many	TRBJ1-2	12	TGTGCCAGCAGCTTAAGTGGCGGCGGCTACACCTTC	CASSLSGGGYTF
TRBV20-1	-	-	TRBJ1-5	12	TGCAGTGCAGTAGCGGGAGGGAAGTACGAGCATTTT	CSAVAGGKYEHF
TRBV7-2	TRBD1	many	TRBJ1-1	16	TGTGCCAGCAGCACAACCCGACAGGGGGGAAACACTGAAGCTTTCTTT	CASSTTRQGGNTEAFF
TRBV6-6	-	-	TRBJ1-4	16	TGTGCCACATCACCGGGACAATCCCGAACTAATGAAAAACTGTTTTTT	CATSPGQSRTNEKLFF
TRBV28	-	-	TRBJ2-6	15	TGTGCCAGCGTGACGGACAGATCTGGGGCCAACGTCCTGACTTTC	CASVTDRSGANVLTF
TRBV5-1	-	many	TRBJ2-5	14	TGCGCCAGCAGCTTTAACGGCAGGGGAGAGACCCAGTACTTC	CASSFNGRGETQYF
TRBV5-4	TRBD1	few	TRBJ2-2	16	TGTGCCAGCAGTACCCGGACAGGGGAGAACACCGGGGAGCTGTTTTTT	CASSTRTGENTGELFF
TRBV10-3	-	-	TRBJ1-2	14	TGTGCCATCAGTGACACGGGGTCTCGTAAGGGCTACACCTTC	CAISDTGSRKGYTF
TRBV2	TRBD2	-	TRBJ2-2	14	TGTGCCAGCAGTGGAGGGAGGGGCTTCGGGGAGCTGTTTTTT	CASSGGRGFGELFF
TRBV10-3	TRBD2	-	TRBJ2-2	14	TGTGCCATCAGGACTAGCGGGGATACCGGGGAGCTGTTTTTT	CAIRTSGDTGELFF
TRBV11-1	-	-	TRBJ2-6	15	TGTGCCAGCAGTCCTGACAGTTCTGGGGCCAACGTCCTGACTTTC	CASSPDSSGANVLTF
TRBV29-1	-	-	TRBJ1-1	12	TGCAGCGTTGATTGGGCCGGGACTGAAGCTTTCTTT	CSVDWAGTEAFF
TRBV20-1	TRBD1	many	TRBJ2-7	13	TGCAGTGCAACCGGGACAGGGTCGCCCGAGCAGTACTTC	CSATGTGSPEQYF
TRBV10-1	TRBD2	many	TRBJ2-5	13	TGTGCCAGCAGTCGGACTAGCGGAGAGACCCAGTACTTC	CASSRTSGETQYF
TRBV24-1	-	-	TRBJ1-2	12	TGTGCCACCAGGGACAGCTCTTATGGCTACACCTTC	CATRDSSYGYTF
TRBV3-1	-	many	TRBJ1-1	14	TGTGCCAGCAGCCTCTACAGGGATGGGACTGAAGCTTTCTTT	CASSLYRDGTEAFF
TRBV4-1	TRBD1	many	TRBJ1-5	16	TGCGCCAGCAGCCGCTGGCCCGGGACAGGGGGCCAGCCCCAGCATTTT	CASSRWPGTGGQPQHF
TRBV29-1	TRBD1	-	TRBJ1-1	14	TGCAGCGTTGAAACCGCAGGGGGAAACACTGAAGCTTTCTTT	CSVETAGGNTEAFF
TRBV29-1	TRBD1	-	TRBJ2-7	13	TGCAGCGTCGGCCACAGGGGCAACTACGAGCAGTACTTC	CSVGHRGNYEQYF
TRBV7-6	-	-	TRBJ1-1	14	TGTGCCAGCAGTCCCGATCGAGAGAACACTGAAGCTTTCTTT	CASSPDRENTEAFF